The 25 T cell receptor beta chains below come from one sample, sequenced in a study of blood T cell repertoires in COVID-19. Sequencing was performed with immunoSEQ multiplex PCR; in TCRdb, only in-frame clones are kept and a portion is missing. The sample yields more than 250,000 clones, around 89% seen once. The source material was PBMCs or T cells enriched from blood (not recorded which). The receptor source for this set is a woman aged 35 to 49 with acute COVID-19.

This chain uses TRBV5-1 with TRBJ2-7; 7 nucleotides match TRBD2. Per germline, CDR1 SGHRS and CDR2 YFSETQ. The CDR3 spans 14 residues. The ends lost 4 bases at V and 1 base at J; junction bases unmatched: 5. Here the CDR3 reads CASSRGDLSYEQYF. CDR3 in DNA: TGCGCCAGCAGCCGGGGGGACCTTTCCTACGAGCAGTACTTC.

The chain links TRBV6-5 to TRBJ1-4; the D is unclear. Germline CDR1 reads MNHEY; CDR2 reads SVGAGI. The CDR3 extends over 12 amino acids. The V end lost 10 bases, the J end lost 4 bases, and 10 bases lay between the germline ends. In DNA form, the CDR3 reads TGTGCCACGGGGTTATTTAATGAAAAACTGTTTTTT. It translates to CATGLFNEKLFF.

This clone was detected once. The chain has TRBV3-1 (or the pseudogene TRBV3-2) and TRBJ1-2, with 7 bases matching TRBD1. CDR1 is LGHDT, CDR2 YNNKEL, per germline (reference sequence). J was trimmed by 0 bases and V by 2 bases; bases with no gene match: 3. This CDR3 is 15 amino acids long. CDR3 region: CASSQLQGPNYGYTF. CDR3 bases: TGTGCCAGCAGCCAACTACAGGGGCCTAACTATGGCTACACCTTC.

The chain employs TRBV5-1 and TRBJ1-1, with a tentative D call TRBD1 (5 bases). Germline V gene data show CDR1 as SGHRS and CDR2 as YFSETQ. Trimming removed 5 bases at V and 0 bases at J, with 11 bases between. This CDR3 comprises 14 residues. The CDR3 region has the DNA TGCGCCAGCAGGACGGGACTCTTGAACACTGAAGCTTTCTTT. Its protein is CASRTGLLNTEAFF.

The chain recombines TRBV30 with TRBJ1-1; 9 nucleotides agree with TRBD1. Per germline, CDR1 GTSNPN and CDR2 SVGIG (reference sequence). Trimming at V came to 3 bases and at J to 5 bases, leaving 16 bases not matched to a gene. This CDR3 is 17 amino acids long. The CDR3 nucleotides read TGTGCCTGGAGGCGGGACAGGGATAACGTGGCTAGAACTGAAGCTTTCTTT. Protein product: CAWRRDRDNVARTEAFF.

The chain carries TRBV25-1 and TRBJ2-1, with 7 nucleotides matching TRBD2. The length of the CDR3 is 16 residues. CDR1 is MGHDK, CDR2 SYGVNS, per germline. V shed 6 bases and J 0 bases; nucleotides not matched to a gene: 8. The DNA for the CDR3 is TGTGCCAGCAGGAGTAGCCGCGGGAGCTCCTACAATGAGCAGTTCTTC. This codes for CASRSSRGSSYNEQFF.

V and J are TRBV5-1 and TRBJ1-2, with 9 positions matching TRBD1. CDR3 length equals 15 residues. The junction had 1 base not matched to a gene; V was cut back by 0 bases and J by 1 base. CDR1 is SGHRS, CDR2 YFSETQ, per germline. The CDR3 DNA follows: TGCGCCAGCAGCTTGGACAGGGGGCATAACTATGGCTACACCTTC. This gives the protein CASSLDRGHNYGYTF.

The chain links TRBV5-1 to TRBJ2-2; TRBD1 agrees at 7 bases. The V segment lost 2 bases and the J segment 3 bases; nucleotides outside the gene matches: 7. In germline, CDR1 is SGHRS, CDR2 YFSETQ. The CDR3 is 16 amino acids. The CDR3 DNA follows: TGCGCCAGCAGCTTTCCGACAGGGTGGGACACCGGGGAGCTGTTTTTT. Amino acids: CASSFPTGWDTGELFF.

This clone was counted a single time. The rearrangement links TRBV29-1 to TRBJ1-1; D perhaps matches TRBD1 (6 bases). The length of the CDR3 is 12 residues. V shed 6 bases and J shed 3 bases, with 11 bases lying between them. Germline lookup yields CDR1 SQVTM and CDR2 ANQGSEA. DNA of the CDR3: TGCAGCGTGTCAGGGGCGCACACTGAAGCTTTCTTT. It is translated as CSVSGAHTEAFF.

The chain uses TRBV3-1 (or the pseudogene TRBV3-2) and TRBJ2-2, with 11 bases matching TRBD1. The CDR3 sequence is 17 residues long. The trim removed 1 base at V and 4 bases at J, leaving 5 bases unmatched. Looked up from germline, CDR1 is LGHDT and CDR2 is YNNKEL (reference sequence). CDR3 in DNA: TGTGCCAGCAGCCAAGCCCCTGGGACAGGGGGCACCGGGGAGCTGTTTTTT. Translation gives CASSQAPGTGGTGELFF.

Notes on this clone: Compared with germline, one end of the junction differs, possibly owing to a read error. This chain uses TRBV5-6 with TRBJ1-2; TRBD1 matches 10 bases. Germline lookup yields CDR1 SGHDT and CDR2 YYEEEE. The CDR3 is made up of 14 amino acids. The CDR3: CASSYRDRGLTIAF. The CDR3 DNA follows: TGTGCCAGCAGCTACCGGGACAGGGGCCTTACTATCGCCTTC.

This rearrangement joins TRBV18 to TRBJ1-1, with TRBD1 matching 12 bases. Germline trimming cut 3 bases from V and 4 bases from J; bases unmatched to any gene: 3. Germline V lookup: CDR1 KGHSH, CDR2 LQKENI. The CDR3 is 15 residues long. DNA for the CDR3: TGTGCCAGCTCACCTTGGGACAGGGGGCCCACTGAAGCTTTCTTT. Translating gives CASSPWDRGPTEAFF. Drawing the rest from reference TRBV18 and TRBJ1-1, the complete variable domain is NAGVMQNPRHLVRRRGQEARLRCSPMKGHSHVYWYRQLPEEGLKFMVYLQKENIIDESGMPKERFSAEFPKEGPSILRIQQVVRGDSAAYFCASSPWDRGPTEAFFGQGTRLTVV.

With respect to this clone: This may arise from a read error, as a much more abundant clone is one base away. The V call is TRBV11-2, the J call TRBJ2-5; D is unclear. Germline CDR1 SGHAT, CDR2 FQNNGV. The V end lost 1 base, the J end lost 5 bases, and 5 bases lay between the germline ends. The CDR3 has 12 amino acids. The CDR3 bases are TGTGCCAGCAGCTTAGTCCGGGAGACCCAGTACTTC. It encodes CASSLVRETQYF.

J is TRBJ1-2 and V is TRBV19; the match to TRBD1 covers 8 bases. J lost 5 bases, V lost 4 bases, and 3 bases had no gene match. The germline V gene encodes CDR1 LNHDA and CDR2 SQIVND (reference sequence). This CDR3 is built from 13 residues. The CDR3 region is CASSRTGPYGYTF. CDR3 nucleotides: TGTGCCAGTAGTAGGACAGGGCCGTATGGCTACACCTTC.

V gene TRBV3-1 (or the pseudogene TRBV3-2) combines with J gene TRBJ2-5, with 7 bases fitting TRBD2. This CDR3 is built from 17 residues. J gave up 1 base and V 1 base, and 9 bases lay outside the gene matches. From germline, CDR1 is LGHDT and CDR2 YNNKEL (reference sequence). The CDR3 sequence: CASSQALGTTSQETQYF. CDR3 DNA: TGTGCCAGCAGCCAAGCTCTCGGGACTACCTCCCAAGAGACCCAGTACTTC.

J is TRBJ2-1 and V is TRBV7-9; weak D call: TRBD2 (6 bases). The V and J ends lost 5 bases and 10 bases respectively, with 12 bases between them. The CDR3 sequence is 12 residues long. Germline assignment: CDR1 SEHNR and CDR2 FQNEAQ (reference sequence). CDR3 DNA sequence: TGTGCCAGCAGCAATAGCGGAGGGGAGCAGTTCTTC. As protein: CASSNSGGEQFF.

This chain joins TRBV28 and TRBJ1-6, with D hard to call. Trimming took off 11 bases at V and 7 bases at J, with 12 bases between the two ends. The CDR3 is 12 amino acids. CDR1 and CDR2 (germline): MDHEN, SYDVKM. The CDR3 region has the DNA TGTGCCTGCCAGAAGTTAAATTCACCCCTCCACTTT. Its translation is CACQKLNSPLHF.

The CDR3 nucleotides are TGTGCCATACTTCCGGGACAGGGAAACACTGAAGCTTTCTTT. Translation gives CAILPGQGNTEAFF. The chain links TRBV10-3 to TRBJ1-1; TRBD1 aligns across 9 bases. CDR1 ENHRY and CDR2 SYGVKD come from the germline V gene. V was clipped by 9 bases and J by 2 bases; unmatched bases: 7. The CDR3 is made up of 14 amino acids.

V is TRBV6-5 and J is TRBJ2-5; TRBD1 matches at 10 bases. In germline, CDR1 is MNHEY, CDR2 SVGAGI. Trimming took 2 bases from V and 4 from J; bases not matched to a gene: 7. This CDR3 contains 16 residues. The CDR3 protein is CASSYLRTGGGETQYF. CDR3 coding DNA: TGTGCCAGCAGTTACCTAAGGACAGGGGGTGGAGAGACCCAGTACTTC.

This chain uses TRBV24-1 with TRBJ1-2; 8 bases are shared with TRBD1. The CDR3 is 17 residues long. V shed 4 bases and J 1 base; nucleotides not matched to a gene: 10. Germline loops: CDR1 KGHDR, CDR2 SFDVKD. CDR3 residues: CATSEAGTGANNYGYTF. The CDR3 DNA reads as TGTGCCACCAGTGAGGCCGGGACAGGCGCGAATAACTATGGCTACACCTTC.

The chain recombines TRBV5-1 with TRBJ1-6, with a possible D match to TRBD1 (6 bases). The CDR3 runs 16 residues. Trimming pared 4 bases from V and 7 bases from J, leaving 18 bases between. Per the germline V gene, CDR1 is SGHRS and CDR2 is YFSETQ. CDR3 loop: CASSTEQGPWNSPLHF. The CDR3 DNA reads TGCGCCAGCAGCACAGAACAGGGCCCCTGGAATTCACCCCTCCACTTT.

The chain links TRBV28 to TRBJ2-3, with 8 bases identical to TRBD2. This CDR3 spans 18 amino acids. Trimming took 1 base from V and 6 from J; bases not matched to a gene: 15. From germline, CDR1 is MDHEN and CDR2 SYDVKM. The CDR3: CASSLSLSRTGGRDTQYF. DNA of the CDR3: TGTGCCAGCAGTTTATCTTTGAGTCGTACGGGGGGGAGGGATACGCAGTATTTT. The full variable domain, its missing parts supplied by reference TRBV28 and TRBJ2-3, is DVKVTQSSRYLVKRTGEKVFLECVQDMDHENMFWYRQDPGLGLRLIYFSYDVKMKEKGDIPEGYSVSREKKERFSLILESASTNQTSMYLCASSLSLSRTGGRDTQYFGPGTRLTVL.

This clone has only one observation. An end of the junction differs from the germline gene, which may be a read error. The rearrangement joins TRBV18 to TRBJ1-2, with 9 bases fitting TRBD1. The V gene's germline CDR1 is KGHSH and CDR2 LQKENI. This CDR3 contains 15 residues. CDR3 region: CASSPRTGDENGYTF. DNA of the CDR3: TGTGCCAGCTCGCCACGGACAGGGGATGAAAATGGCTACACCTTC.

The chain joins TRBV5-4 to TRBJ2-7, with 9 bases fitting TRBD2. J gave up 1 base and V 2 bases, and 4 bases lay outside the gene matches. The CDR3 extends over 15 amino acids. CDR1 and CDR2 from the germline V gene are SGHNT and YYREEE (reference sequence). CDR3 sequence: CASSLAGGWSYEQYF. CDR3 in DNA: TGTGCCAGCAGCTTAGCGGGAGGCTGGTCCTACGAGCAGTACTTC.

This clone was observed a few times. The chain carries TRBV7-9 and TRBJ1-5; D is unclear. Trimming removed 5 bases from V and 0 bases from J, with 8 bases in between. Germline CDR1 SEHNR, CDR2 FQNEAQ (reference sequence). The CDR3 is made up of 14 amino acids. The CDR3 region is CASSLDYSNQPQHF. The CDR3 bases are TGTGCCAGCAGCCTAGATTATAGCAATCAGCCCCAGCATTTT.